Reported below is one T cell receptor (beta chain). Its cognate antigen is unknown. This entry is derived from a study of cytomegalovirus exposure and HLA in healthy donors. Trimming took 4 bases from V and 5 from J; bases not matched to a gene: 6. The CDR3 sequence is 14 residues long. The germline gives CDR1 SGDLS, CDR2 YYNGEE. Study outcomes and limitations: Reports indicate that TCR beta sequences accurately predicted the HLA-A and HLA-B alleles of most subjects. TRBV6-2, TRBV6-3 and some other V segments were unresolvable in 87-base-pair reads. Cytomegalovirus status was reportedly diagnosed by the classifier with high sensitivity and specificity. Other equally common chains were less clonally expanded than HLA-associated TCR beta chains, a later analysis showed.

PCR was performed using 60 Vbeta and 13 Jbeta primers. Libraries were prepared by immunoSEQ multiplex PCR; TCRdb keeps only in-frame clonotypes and omits some of them. Of roughly 140,000 clones in the sample, 80% were seen once. The V and J genes are TRBV9 and TRBJ2-1; 7 positions agree with TRBD1. This TCR derives from a man in his forties in good health and CMV-seronegative. The material sequenced was PBMCs. The CDR3 spells CASSTGQSHNEQFF. The CDR3 DNA reads as TGTGCCAGCAGCACGGGACAGAGCCACAATGAGCAGTTCTTC.